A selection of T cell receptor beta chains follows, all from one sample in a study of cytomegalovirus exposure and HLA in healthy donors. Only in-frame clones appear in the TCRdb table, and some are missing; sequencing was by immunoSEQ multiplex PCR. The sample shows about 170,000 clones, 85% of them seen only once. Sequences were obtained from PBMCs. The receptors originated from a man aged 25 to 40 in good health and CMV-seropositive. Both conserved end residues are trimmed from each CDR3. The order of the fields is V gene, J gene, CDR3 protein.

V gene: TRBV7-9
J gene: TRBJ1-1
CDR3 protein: SSSHLHRGMNTEAF

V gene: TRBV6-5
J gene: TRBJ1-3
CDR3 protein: ASSYGAPGNTIY

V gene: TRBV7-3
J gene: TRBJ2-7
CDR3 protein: ASSPTSGYEQY

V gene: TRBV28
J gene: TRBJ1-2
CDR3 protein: ASSLVTRAGDGYT

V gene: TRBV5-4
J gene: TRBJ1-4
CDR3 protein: ASGVGSGSEKLF

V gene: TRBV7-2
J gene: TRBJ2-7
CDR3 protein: ASSYAGRVRDYEQY

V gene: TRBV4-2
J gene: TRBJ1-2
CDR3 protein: ASSQEVDYGYT

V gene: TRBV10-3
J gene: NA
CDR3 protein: AISPNYEQY

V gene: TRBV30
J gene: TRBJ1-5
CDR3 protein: AWSVRGKHQPQH

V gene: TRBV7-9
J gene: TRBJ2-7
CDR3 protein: ASSLDISGSYEQY

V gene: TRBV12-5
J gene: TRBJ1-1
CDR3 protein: ASGRDRGTLEAF

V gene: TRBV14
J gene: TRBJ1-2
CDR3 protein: ASSPTSPSSGYT

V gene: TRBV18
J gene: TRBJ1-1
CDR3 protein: ASSPRTGRVNTEAF

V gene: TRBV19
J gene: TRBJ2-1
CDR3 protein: ASTGLAATHNEQF

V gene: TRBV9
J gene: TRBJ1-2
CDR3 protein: ASSVAPGQGGYGYT

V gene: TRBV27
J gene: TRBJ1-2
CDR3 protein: ASSYGTGGGYT

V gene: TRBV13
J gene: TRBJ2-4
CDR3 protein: ASSEQVLKNIQY

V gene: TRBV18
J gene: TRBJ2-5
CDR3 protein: ASSPGTGTKETQY

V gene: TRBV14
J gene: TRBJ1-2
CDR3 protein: ASSKGGWSYGYT

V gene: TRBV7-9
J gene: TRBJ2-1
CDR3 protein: ASGWREGQSYNEQF

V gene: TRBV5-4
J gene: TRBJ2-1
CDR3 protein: ASSLRASGRSNEQF

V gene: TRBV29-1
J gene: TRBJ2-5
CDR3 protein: SAAGGPQETQY

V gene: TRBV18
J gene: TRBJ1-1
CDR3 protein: ASSPRLSGLNTEAF

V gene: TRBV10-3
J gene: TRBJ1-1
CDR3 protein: ASRLTDRVLSEAF

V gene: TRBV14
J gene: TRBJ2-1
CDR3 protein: ASSALAGGYNEQF

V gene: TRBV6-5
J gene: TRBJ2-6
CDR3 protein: ASKRGIAGANVLT

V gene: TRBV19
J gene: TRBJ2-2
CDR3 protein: ASSNRGAGGELF

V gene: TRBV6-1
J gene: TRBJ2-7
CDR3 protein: AILPMDRGGLEQY

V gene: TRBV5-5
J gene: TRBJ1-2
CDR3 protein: ASSLADGNYGYT